This TCR beta chain originates from a study of cytomegalovirus exposure and HLA in healthy donors. Study background: Genotyping showed roughly 76% of over 350 donors falling in the Caucasian-associated ancestry cluster.

Study-wide results and caveats: Later analysis demonstrated an association between a missense DCLRE1C variant and TCR beta V- and J-gene trimming.

Germline V CDR1 and CDR2: MNHNY, SVGAGI (reference sequence). CDR3 size: 13 residues. V gave up 6 bases and J gave up 8 bases; unmatched junction bases: 6. Concerning this clone: As yet, its antigen is unknown.

Amplification used 60 Vbeta primers and 13 Jbeta primers. Clones were sequenced by immunoSEQ multiplex PCR, and TCRdb holds only the in-frame ones, with some missing. The sample contains approximately 190,000 clones, more than 65% of which appear only once. The sample taken for sequencing was PBMCs. The source of this sequence is a man aged 45 to 65 in good health and CMV-seronegative. This chain links TRBV6-6 with TRBJ2-2, with 7 bases matching TRBD2. The CDR3 loop reads CASSLSGAGELFF. CDR3 nucleotide sequence: TGTGCCAGCAGCTTGAGCGGGGCTGGGGAGCTGTTTTTT.